The rows below give T cell receptor beta chains drawn from one sample of a study of response to subunit inactivated influenza vaccine. Using its own MiXCR run on the RT-PCR reads, TCRdb lists one record per CDR3 protein. This sample has around 520,000 distinct CDR3 sequences, with about 12% found just once. Sequencing used PBMCs from blood, obtained on the day of vaccination. These receptors all stem from a man over 45 who received an inactivated influenza vaccine. CDR3s include the opening cysteine and the closing phenylalanine or tryptophan. D genes are given only for firm matches. Some rows have no size entry. The others give once, few or many, or a class for an expanded clone.

>TRBJ2-1|NA|TRBV5-1|NA
TGCGCCAGCAGCTTGGCGGGCAGACGAAATGAGCAGTTCTTC
CASSLAGRRNEQFF
>TRBJ1-5|few|TRBV10-3|NA
TGTGCCATCAAAAACAGGGTCGATCAGCCCCAGCATTTT
CAIKNRVDQPQHF
>TRBJ2-1|NA|TRBV12-5|NA
TGTGCTAGTGGTTTGTCGGGGCTAGGGAGTGAGCAGTTCTTC
CASGLSGLGSEQFF
>TRBJ1-1|NA|TRBV3-1|NA
TGTGCCAGCAGCCAAGGTCCACAGTCCGAAGCTTTCTTT
CASSQGPQSEAFF
>TRBJ1-5|many|TRBV5-1|NA
TGCGCCAGCAGCTACCAAGGCAATCAGCCCCAGCATTTT
CASSYQGNQPQHF
>TRBJ2-4|few|TRBV14|NA
TGTGCCAGCAGCCAAGGGGCGGGAAACATTCAGTACTTC
CASSQGAGNIQYF
>TRBJ2-1|NA|TRBV15|NA
TGTGCCACCAGCAGATACTCTCCGGGACCCCACTCCTACAATGAGCAGTTCTTC
CATSRYSPGPHSYNEQFF
>TRBJ2-1|many|TRBV20-1|NA
TGCAGTGCTAGATTCGGGAGCTCCTACAATGAGCAGTTCTTC
CSARFGSSYNEQFF
>TRBJ2-3|many|TRBV6-5|NA
TGTGCCAGCAGTTACATAGGTCCCACAGATACGCAGTATTTT
CASSYIGPTDTQYF
>TRBJ2-2|many|TRBV27|TRBD1
TGTGCCAGCAGAATCGGGACAGTGTCCGGGGAGCTGTTTTTT
CASRIGTVSGELFF
>TRBJ1-4|NA|TRBV4-1|NA
TGCGCCAGCAGCCAAGGAGACAGCCATAATGAAAAACTGTTTTTT
CASSQGDSHNEKLFF
>TRBJ2-2|few|TRBV29-1|NA
TGCAGCGTTGAAGGCCGGGGGAGAAGGACCGGGGAGCTGTTTTTT
CSVEGRGRRTGELFF
>TRBJ1-1|few|TRBV27|NA
TGTGCCAGCAGTTTCGGTAGACAGATGAACACTGAAGCTTTCTTT
CASSFGRQMNTEAFF
>TRBJ2-7|few|TRBV15|NA
TGTGCCACCAGCAGCAGATTATCCTGGGTCGGGGGAGAACACGAGCAGTACTTC
CATSSRLSWVGGEHEQYF
>TRBJ2-2|NA|TRBV7-8|TRBD2
TGTGCCAGCGGAGCGGGGGGCACCGGGGAGCTGTTTTTT
CASGAGGTGELFF
>TRBJ1-1|NA|TRBV12-3/TRBV12-4|NA
TGTGCCAGCAGTTTGTGGGGCCTCAACACTGAAGCTTTCTTT
CASSLWGLNTEAFF
>TRBJ2-5|NA|TRBV7-2|NA
TGTGCCAGCAGCGTCACTAGCCTCGGTGAGACCCAGTACTTC
CASSVTSLGETQYF
>TRBJ2-3|NA|TRBV7-8|NA
TGTGCCAGCACCCAAGGGCTAGGCAGTAGCACAGATACGCAGTATTTT
CASTQGLGSSTDTQYF
>TRBJ2-1|many|TRBV7-2|NA
TGTGCCAGCAGCTCGTCCTACGCCGACAATGAGCAGTTCTTC
CASSSSYADNEQFF
>TRBJ2-5|few|TRBV5-6|NA
TGTGCCAGCACCCGAAATGGGGTCTGGCTCCAAGAGACCCAGTACTTC
CASTRNGVWLQETQYF
>TRBJ2-3|NA|TRBV11-2|TRBD2
TGTGCCAGCAGCTTACGGATGGACCGAGGACTAGCGGGGCTCCAGGCGCAGTATTTT
CASSLRMDRGLAGLQAQYF
>TRBJ2-2|NA|TRBV6-2/TRBV6-3|TRBD1
TGTGCCAGCAGTTACTCGGGACAGGGGTTTGCCACCGGGGAGCTGTTTTTT
CASSYSGQGFATGELFF
>TRBJ1-1|few|TRBV20-1|NA
TGCAGTGCTAGAGGGCCAGGGGCCCCTATTAACACTGAAGCTTTCTTT
CSARGPGAPINTEAFF
>TRBJ1-4|few|TRBV5-5|NA
TGTGCCAGCACCCCCCTAGGGGGAACTAATGAAAAACTGTTTTTT
CASTPLGGTNEKLFF
>TRBJ1-1|NA|TRBV5-1|NA
TGCGCCAGCAGGCAATTCATGAACACTGAAGCTTTCTTT
CASRQFMNTEAFF
>TRBJ2-1|NA|TRBV20-1|TRBD2
TGCAGTGCTAGAACCCGCCTAGCGGGGGGACGGGAGCAGTTCTTC
CSARTRLAGGREQFF
>TRBJ2-7|few|TRBV5-1|TRBD2
TGCGCCAGCAGCTTGGGTGCTAGCGGGTTCTACGAGCAGTACTTC
CASSLGASGFYEQYF
>TRBJ1-3|NA|TRBV6-1|TRBD1
TGTGCCAGCAGGTCCGGGACAGGGGGCGAGGACACCATATATTTT
CASRSGTGGEDTIYF
>TRBJ2-6|many|TRBV12-3/TRBV12-4|NA
TGTGCCAGCATCTTAGGGGGCTCTGGGGCCAACGTCCTGACTTTC
CASILGGSGANVLTF
>TRBJ2-1|many|TRBV28|TRBD1
TGTGCCACCGGGACAGGAGCTCCCTATGAGCAGTTCTTC
CATGTGAPYEQFF
>TRBJ2-5|many|TRBV7-2|NA
TGTGCCAGCAGTTTAGCTTTGCGCCAAGAGACCCAGTACTTC
CASSLALRQETQYF
>TRBJ1-3|few|TRBV28|TRBD1
TGTGCCAGCAGCAGCCCTACAGGGGTCTTTGGAAACACCATATATTTT
CASSSPTGVFGNTIYF
>TRBJ2-7|NA|TRBV10-3|TRBD1
TGTGCCATCAGCGCAACATCAGGGGGCAACGAGCAGTACTTC
CAISATSGGNEQYF
>TRBJ2-5|many|TRBV7-2|NA
TGTGCCAGCAGCTTAATAGGGGATCAGGGAACCCAGTACTTC
CASSLIGDQGTQYF
>TRBJ2-4|NA|TRBV11-2|TRBD1
TGTGCCAGCAGCCCCGACAGGGGGGGGTTTTTAGCCAAAAACATTCAGTACTTC
CASSPDRGGFLAKNIQYF
>TRBJ1-5|NA|TRBV15|TRBD1
TGTGCCACCAGCGCTAACAGGGGGAGTGAGAGGCCCCAGCATTTT
CATSANRGSERPQHF
>TRBJ2-5|NA|TRBV10-3|TRBD1
TGTGCCATCAGTATGACAGGGCTCCAAGAGACCCAGTACTTC
CAISMTGLQETQYF
>TRBJ2-7|few|TRBV19|NA
TGTGCCAGTAGTCATCGTCCAGGGGACTACGAGCAGTACTTC
CASSHRPGDYEQYF
>TRBJ1-1|few|TRBV27|NA
TGTGCCAGCTCCTCCCGGGATTCGGGGCTTTCCAACACTGAAGCTTTCTTT
CASSSRDSGLSNTEAFF